A single sample is the source of the 19 T cell receptor beta chains below, sequenced in a study of STAT3 mutations in large granular lymphocyte leukemia. General study points: In T-cell large granular lymphocyte leukemia, about half of patients showed multiple immunodominant subclonotypes.

Here immunoSEQ multiplex PCR was the method, and the copy in TCRdb shows in-frame clones only, minus some. The table records about 10,000 clones, roughly 55% of them present only once. The antigens of these receptors remain unknown. The specimen was peripheral blood mononuclear cells. The receptors were gathered from a boy under 18 with T-cell large granular lymphocyte leukemia. Some clones in this sample may be carry-over from other donors' samples.

The J gene is TRBJ1-1, the V gene TRBV23-1; possible D gene TRBD1, 6 bases. TRBV23-1 is designated an ORF whose function remains uncertain. V lost 0 bases, J lost 4 bases, and 18 bases lay in between. The CDR3 runs to 17 residues. CDR3 in DNA: TGCGCCAGCAGTCAATCGAAGGGAGCCCCGGGGGCCACTGAAGCTTTCTTT. This encodes CASSQSKGAPGATEAFF.

This chain joins TRBV28 and TRBJ1-2; a possible D gene is TRBD1 (5 bases). The CDR3 is made up of 14 amino acids. Germline lookup yields CDR1 MDHEN and CDR2 SYDVKM. V was pared by 1 base and J by 6 bases, with 12 bases between. DNA of the CDR3: TGTGCCAGCAGTTTATCCGCAGGGTTTAATGGCTACACCTTC. Its protein product is CASSLSAGFNGYTF.

The rearrangement links TRBV7-9 to TRBJ2-2; unclear D gene. V dropped 5 bases and J dropped 3 bases, with 7 bases sitting between them. The germline CDR1 and CDR2 sequences are SEHNR and FQNEAQ (reference sequence). The CDR3 consists of 13 residues. The CDR3 spells CASSLPHTGELFF. The DNA of the CDR3 is TGTGCCAGCAGCCTACCCCACACCGGGGAGCTGTTTTTT. Full variable domain (rest looked up from reference TRBV7-9 and TRBJ2-2): DTGVSQNPRHKITKRGQNVTFRCDPISEHNRLYWYRQTLGQGPEFLTYFQNEAQLEKSRLLSDRFSAERPKGSFSTLEIQRTEQGDSAMYLCASSLPHTGELFFGEGSRLTVL.

This sequence joins TRBV18 and TRBJ1-1; perhaps TRBD1 as D (5 bases). This CDR3 has 15 amino acids. Trimming pared 2 bases from V and 3 bases from J, leaving 13 bases between. CDR1 KGHSH and CDR2 LQKENI come from the germline V gene. CDR3 DNA sequence: TGTGCCAGCTCACCAAGCCAGGGACTCTACACTGAAGCTTTCTTT. It encodes CASSPSQGLYTEAFF.

This clone was recorded only once. The rearrangement joins TRBV13 to TRBJ2-1; the D gene could be TRBD1 or TRBD2 (6 bases each). This CDR3 is 15 amino acids long. Looked up from germline, CDR1 is PRHDT and CDR2 is FYEKMQ (reference sequence). Trimming cost V 6 bases and J 3 bases, with 15 bases left between them. The CDR3 DNA sequence: TGTGCCAGCAGTCGGATAGGAGGGGGCTACAATGAGCAGTTCTTC. Encoded protein: CASSRIGGGYNEQFF. Full variable domain (rest looked up from reference TRBV13 and TRBJ2-1): AAGVIQSPRHLIKEKRETATLKCYPIPRHDTVYWYQQGPGQDPQFLISFYEKMQSDKGSIPDRFSAQQFSDYHSELNMSSLELGDSALYFCASSRIGGGYNEQFFGPGTRLTVL.

In this sample, this clone turned up once. The J gene is TRBJ1-6, the V gene TRBV28, with D unresolved. CDR3 length equals 12 residues. The germline V and J ends were trimmed by 10 bases and 11 bases, with 15 bases remaining between them. Germline V lookup: CDR1 MDHEN, CDR2 SYDVKM. This chain's CDR3 is CATLSGGTPLHF. The CDR3, as DNA: TGTGCCACCCTTTCAGGTGGGACACCCCTCCACTTT.

The chain carries TRBV11-2 and TRBJ1-2; D remains unclear. CDR1 SGHAT and CDR2 FQNNGV come from the germline V gene. This CDR3 is 18 amino acids long. Trimming took off 3 bases at V and 4 bases at J, with 24 bases between the two ends. This CDR3 reads CASSFGPDDQSGSYGYTF. Here the CDR3 DNA reads TGTGCCAGCAGCTTTGGCCCCGATGATCAATCGGGTTCCTATGGCTACACCTTC.

The chain links TRBV5-4 to TRBJ1-2; D may be TRBD1 (5 bases). V was cut by 2 bases and J by 0 bases, with 8 bases left in between. CDR1 is SGHNT, CDR2 YYREEE, per germline (reference sequence). This CDR3 is 14 amino acids long. The CDR3 reads CASSFGGSNYGYTF. The CDR3 region has the DNA TGTGCCAGCAGCTTTGGGGGATCTAACTATGGCTACACCTTC. The full variable domain, rest sourced from reference TRBV5-4 and TRBJ1-2, is ETGVTQSPTHLIKTRGQQVTLRCSSQSGHNTVSWYQQALGQGPQFIFQYYREEENGRGNFPPRFSGLQFPNYSSELNVNALELDDSALYLCASSFGGSNYGYTFGSGTRLTVV.

This sequence joins TRBV5-8 and TRBJ2-7; D is possibly TRBD1 (6 bases). Trimming shortened V by 0 bases and J by 6 bases, and 19 bases separated the two germline ends. The CDR3 is 16 amino acids. Germline CDR1 SGHTS, CDR2 YDEGEE. CDR3 in amino acids: CASSLAAGRGLLEQYF. The CDR3 coding sequence is TGTGCCAGCAGCTTGGCCGCGGGCAGGGGTTTACTCGAGCAGTACTTC.

The rearrangement joins TRBV6-5 to TRBJ2-7, with 7 positions matching TRBD1. The CDR3 sequence is 13 residues long. V dropped 8 bases and J dropped 2; count of bases not matched to a gene: 6. Germline CDR1 and CDR2: MNHEY and SVGAGI. CDR3 residues: CASGPTGAYEQYF. CDR3 sequence (DNA): TGTGCCAGCGGGCCCACAGGGGCCTACGAGCAGTACTTC.

The chain combines TRBV10-3 with TRBJ2-1; 14 bases match TRBD2. In germline, CDR1 is ENHRY, CDR2 SYGVKD. The length of the CDR3 is 14 residues. With 6 bases clipped from V and 5 bases from J, the junction kept 0 bases outside the gene matches. The CDR3 region has the DNA TGTGCCATCAGGGGACTAGCGGGGGACAATGAGCAGTTCTTC. It is translated as CAIRGLAGDNEQFF.

The genes are TRBV5-4 and TRBJ2-4; the D gene is possibly TRBD2 (6 bases). The CDR3 is 15 amino acids. Between the trimmed V and J ends, which lost 3 bases and 6 bases, there was a span of 16 bases. From germline, CDR1 is SGHNT and CDR2 YYREEE (reference sequence). Here the CDR3 reads CASSSGGSGINIQYF. Written as DNA, the CDR3 is TGTGCCAGCAGCTCTGGGGGGTCCGGGATAAACATTCAGTACTTC.

The gene calls are TRBV5-1 and TRBJ2-1; weak D call: TRBD2 (6 bases). CDR1 is SGHRS and CDR2 is YFSETQ in the germline V gene. The CDR3 is 11 residues long. The ends were cut back, 3 bases at V and 13 bases at J, with 11 bases in the middle. The CDR3 here is CASSSRDFQFF. For the CDR3, the DNA is TGCGCCAGCAGCTCCCGGGACTTTCAGTTCTTC.

This chain connects TRBV5-1 to TRBJ2-5; D is unclear. The CDR3 consists of 10 residues. With 5 bases removed from V and 4 bases from J, the gap between germline ends came to 3 bases. CDR1 and CDR2 (germline): SGHRS, YFSETQ. The CDR3 bases are TGCGCCAGCAGATCAGAGACCCAGTACTTC. This encodes CASRSETQYF.

CDR3 in DNA: TGTGCCAGCAAAGGTGATACGCAGTATTTT. Translation gives CASKGDTQYF. The chain joins TRBV2 to TRBJ2-3; D remains unclear. The CDR3 loop spans 10 amino acids. The ends were cut back, 7 bases at V and 6 bases at J, with 5 bases in the middle. CDR1 and CDR2 (germline): SNHLY, FYNNEI.

V gene TRBV6-1 combines with J gene TRBJ2-7, with D tentatively TRBD2 (5 bases). This CDR3 is built from 14 residues. V was shortened by 0 bases and J by 3 bases, with 9 bases between the two germline ends. Looked up from germline, CDR1 is MNHNS and CDR2 is SASEGT. The CDR3 nucleotides read TGTGCCAGCAGTGAAGCAGCGGACCTCTACGAGCAGTACTTC. Protein product: CASSEAADLYEQYF.

The rearrangement joins TRBV7-9 to TRBJ2-2; D remains unclear. The germline gives CDR1 SEHNR, CDR2 FQNEAQ (reference sequence). V was pared by 2 bases and J by 4 bases, with 11 bases between. The CDR3 spans 15 residues. The CDR3 sequence: CASSLSGRGTGELFF. The CDR3 DNA follows: TGTGCCAGCAGCTTAAGTGGCAGAGGCACCGGGGAGCTGTTTTTT.

The chain links TRBV4-1 to TRBJ1-5; 7 bases are shared with TRBD1. The germline V gene has CDR1 MGHRA and CDR2 YSYEKL. Losses at the gene ends were 1 base for V and 3 bases for J; bases not matched to a gene: 3. The CDR3 runs 15 residues. CDR3 sequence reads: CASSQGTGPNQPQHF. CDR3 bases: TGCGCCAGCAGCCAAGGGACAGGTCCCAATCAGCCCCAGCATTTT.

In this sample, this clone turned up a few times. The rearrangement joins TRBV6-1 to TRBJ1-5; D is unresolved. Trimming pared 5 bases from V and 5 bases from J, leaving 10 bases between. This CDR3 is built from 13 residues. Germline CDR1 MNHNS, CDR2 SASEGT. The chain's CDR3 is CASSPEEDQPQHF. Written as DNA, the CDR3 is TGTGCCAGCAGTCCAGAGGAGGATCAGCCCCAGCATTTT.